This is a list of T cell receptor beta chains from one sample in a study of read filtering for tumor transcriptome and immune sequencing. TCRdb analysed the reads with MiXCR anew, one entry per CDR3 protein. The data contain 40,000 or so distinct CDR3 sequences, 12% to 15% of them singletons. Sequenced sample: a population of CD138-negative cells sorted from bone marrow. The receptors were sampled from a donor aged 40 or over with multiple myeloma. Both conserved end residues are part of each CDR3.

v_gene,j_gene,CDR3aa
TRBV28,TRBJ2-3,CASSVQDTQYF
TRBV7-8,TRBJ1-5,CASSSYGAGENQPQHF
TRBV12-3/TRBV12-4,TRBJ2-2,CAWDPSNTGGLFF
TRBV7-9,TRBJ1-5,CASSLYGDQPQHF
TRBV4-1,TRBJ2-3,CASSQDPSGFTDTQYF
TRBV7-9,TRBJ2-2,CASSLASGNTGELFF
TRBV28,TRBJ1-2,CASSLTKGDYGYTF
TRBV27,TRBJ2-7,CASSPRREYEQYF
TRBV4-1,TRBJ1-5,CASSQGVRVQPQHF
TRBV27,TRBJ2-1,CASSLSVRGNEQFF
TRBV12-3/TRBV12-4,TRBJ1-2,CASSFGVGDGYTF
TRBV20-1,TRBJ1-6,CSARDPRSYNSPLRF